One TCR beta chain is described in this entry. What it recognizes is unknown. This sample is drawn from a study of blood T cells in healthy people across ages. Findings of the study overall: Estimated diversity, derived from one million T cells, was regarded as an underestimate.

It was with a sample-barcoded 5' primer and a J-beta primer mix that a second PCR of roughly 6 to 12 cycles was run. TCRdb independently ran MiXCR on the 5' RACE reads; one entry per CDR3 protein. The sample holds approximately 1.5 million distinct CDR3 sequences, 30% to 35% seen once. Germline V CDR1 and CDR2: DFQATT, SNEGSKA (reference sequence). The CDR3 is 14 residues long. V was pared by 6 bases and J by 6 bases, with 8 bases of the junction left unmatched. This chain connects TRBV20-1 to TRBJ2-1; 10 bases line up with TRBD2. The source material was blood. The source is a woman aged 30 to 39 in good health. Here the CDR3 reads CSADKREGSNEQFF. CDR3 nucleotides: TGCAGTGCAGATAAGCGGGAGGGTAGCAATGAGCAGTTCTTC.